What follows describes a single TCR beta chain. What it binds is unknown. This sample is drawn from a study of T cell repertoires in cytomegalovirus infection. Overall study: CMV epitopes, recently identified HLA-C-restricted and well-studied HLA-B-restricted, were used. Evidence of both CMV infection and a matching HLA type came from public TCR beta signatures.

In TCRdb, the reads were re-called with MiXCR into one record per CDR3 protein. The data contain 100,000 to 150,000 distinct CDR3 sequences, 32% of them singletons. Study outcomes and limitations: Across the ex vivo response, the dominant clonotypes were HLA-C-restricted CMV-specific TCR beta clonotypes. Cumulative public TCR beta family frequency identified CMV carriers with the relevant HLA.

CDR1 is LGHNA and CDR2 is YNFKEQ in the germline V gene. V lost 0 bases to trimming and J lost 7 bases; unmatched junction nucleotides: 13. The CDR3 has 18 residues. The sequences come from CD8+ T cells from cultured PBMCs, collected from culture after CMV antigen stimulation. The J gene is TRBJ2-5, the V gene TRBV4-2, with 11 bases fitting TRBD2. This sequence originates from a human donor in good health (CMV status not recorded). Some clones in this sample may be carry-over from other donors' samples. This CDR3 is CASSQEASGGPWVGTQYF. DNA for the CDR3: TGTGCCAGCAGCCAAGAAGCTAGCGGGGGGCCCTGGGTAGGGACCCAGTACTTC.